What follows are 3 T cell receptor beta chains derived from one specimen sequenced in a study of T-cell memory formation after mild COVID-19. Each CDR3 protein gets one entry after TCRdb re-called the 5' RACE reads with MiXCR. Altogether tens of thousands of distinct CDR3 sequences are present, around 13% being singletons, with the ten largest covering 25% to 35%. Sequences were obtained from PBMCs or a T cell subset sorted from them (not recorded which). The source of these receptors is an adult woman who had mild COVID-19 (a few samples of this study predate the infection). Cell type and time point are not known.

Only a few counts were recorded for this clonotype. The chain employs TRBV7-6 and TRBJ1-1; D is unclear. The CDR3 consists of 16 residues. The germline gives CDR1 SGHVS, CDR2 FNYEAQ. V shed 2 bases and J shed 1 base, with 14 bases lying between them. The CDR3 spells CASSLSGQMENTEAFF. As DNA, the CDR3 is TGTGCCAGCAGCTTAAGCGGGCAGATGGAGAACACTGAAGCTTTCTTT.

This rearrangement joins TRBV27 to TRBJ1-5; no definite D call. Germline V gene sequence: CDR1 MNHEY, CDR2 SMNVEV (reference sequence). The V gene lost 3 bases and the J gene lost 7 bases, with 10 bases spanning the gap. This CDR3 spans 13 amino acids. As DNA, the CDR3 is TGTGCCAGCAGTTTCGGGGTACAGCAGCCCCAGCATTTT. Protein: CASSFGVQQPQHF.

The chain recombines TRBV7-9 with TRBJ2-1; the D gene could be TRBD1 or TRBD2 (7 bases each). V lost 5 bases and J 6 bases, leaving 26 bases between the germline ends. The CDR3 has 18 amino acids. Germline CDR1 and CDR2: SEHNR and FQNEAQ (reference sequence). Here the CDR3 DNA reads TGTGCCAGCAGCCATAGGGGAGGGGGCCCGGGGCCCGGCAATGAGCAGTTCTTC. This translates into CASSHRGGGPGPGNEQFF.